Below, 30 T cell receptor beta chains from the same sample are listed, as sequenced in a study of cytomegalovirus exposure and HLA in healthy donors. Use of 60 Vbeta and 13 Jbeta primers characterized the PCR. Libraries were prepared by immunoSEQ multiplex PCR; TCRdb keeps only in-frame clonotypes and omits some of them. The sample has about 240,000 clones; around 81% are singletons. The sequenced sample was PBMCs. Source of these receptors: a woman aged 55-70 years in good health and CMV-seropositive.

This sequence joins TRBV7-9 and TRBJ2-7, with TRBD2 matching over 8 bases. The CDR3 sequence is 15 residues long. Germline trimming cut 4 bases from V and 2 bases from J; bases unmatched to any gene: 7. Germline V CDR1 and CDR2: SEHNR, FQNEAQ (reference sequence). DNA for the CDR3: TGTGCCAGCAGCTCAAGGACTAGCCGAACCTACGAGCAGTACTTC. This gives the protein CASSSRTSRTYEQYF.

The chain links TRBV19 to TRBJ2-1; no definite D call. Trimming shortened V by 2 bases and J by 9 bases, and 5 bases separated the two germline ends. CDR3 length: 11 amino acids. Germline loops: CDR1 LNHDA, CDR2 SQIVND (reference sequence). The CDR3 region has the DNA TGTGCCAGTAGTATACGGAGTGAGCAGTTCTTC. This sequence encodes CASSIRSEQFF.

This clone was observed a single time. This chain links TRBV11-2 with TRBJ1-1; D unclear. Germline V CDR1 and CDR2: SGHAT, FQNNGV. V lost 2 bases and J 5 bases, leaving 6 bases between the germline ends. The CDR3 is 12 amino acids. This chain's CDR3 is CASSLLQTEAFF. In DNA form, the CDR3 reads TGTGCCAGCAGCTTACTCCAGACTGAAGCTTTCTTT.

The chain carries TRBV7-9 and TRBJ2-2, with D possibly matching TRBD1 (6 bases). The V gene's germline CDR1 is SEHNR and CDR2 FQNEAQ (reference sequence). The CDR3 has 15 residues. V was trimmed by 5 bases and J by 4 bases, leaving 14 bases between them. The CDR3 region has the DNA TGTGCCAGCAGCGTAGTACAGGGATCCACCGGGGAGCTGTTTTTT. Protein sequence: CASSVVQGSTGELFF.

The CDR3 DNA is TGTGCCAGTAATCCGGACAGGGCTGTGAATGAAGCTTTCTTT. This encodes CASNPDRAVNEAFF. The V and J genes are TRBV19 and TRBJ1-1; 8 bases are a match to TRBD1. Germline-derived CDR1 and CDR2 are LNHDA and SQIVND (reference sequence). Losses at the gene ends were 7 bases for V and 7 bases for J; bases not matched to a gene: 11. The CDR3 is 14 residues long.

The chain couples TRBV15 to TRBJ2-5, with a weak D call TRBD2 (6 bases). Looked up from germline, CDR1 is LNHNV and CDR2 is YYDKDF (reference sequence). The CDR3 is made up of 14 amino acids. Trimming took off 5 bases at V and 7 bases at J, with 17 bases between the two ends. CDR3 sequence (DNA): TGTGCCACCAGCCCGGGTCGGGGGTTTCCGACCCAGTACTTC. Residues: CATSPGRGFPTQYF.

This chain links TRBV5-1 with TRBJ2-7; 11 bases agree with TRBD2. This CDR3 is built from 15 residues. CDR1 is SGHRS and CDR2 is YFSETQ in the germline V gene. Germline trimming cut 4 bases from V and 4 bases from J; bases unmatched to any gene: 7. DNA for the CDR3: TGCGCCAGCAGCCCCATAGCGGGAGGGCCGTACGAGCAGTACTTC. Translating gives CASSPIAGGPYEQYF. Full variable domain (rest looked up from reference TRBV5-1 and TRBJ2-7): KAGVTQTPRYLIKTRGQQVTLSCSPISGHRSVSWYQQTPGQGLQFLFEYFSETQRNKGNFPGRFSGRQFSNSRSEMNVSTLELGDSALYLCASSPIAGGPYEQYFGPGTRLTVT.

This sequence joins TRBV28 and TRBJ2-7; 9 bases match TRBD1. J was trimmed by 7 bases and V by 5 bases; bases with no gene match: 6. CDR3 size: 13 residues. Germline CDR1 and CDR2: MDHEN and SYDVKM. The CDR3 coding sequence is TGTGCCAGCAGTAAACAGGGGGCTCGGGAGCAGTACTTC. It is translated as CASSKQGAREQYF.

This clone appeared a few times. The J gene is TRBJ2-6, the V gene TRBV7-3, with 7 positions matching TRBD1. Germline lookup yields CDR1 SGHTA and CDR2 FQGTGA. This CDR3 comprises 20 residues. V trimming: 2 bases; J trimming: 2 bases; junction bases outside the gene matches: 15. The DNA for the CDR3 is TGTGCCAGCAGCTTAGGAATCGGCCCTTTCGACAGGGCTGGGGCCAACGTCCTGACTTTC. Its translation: CASSLGIGPFDRAGANVLTF.

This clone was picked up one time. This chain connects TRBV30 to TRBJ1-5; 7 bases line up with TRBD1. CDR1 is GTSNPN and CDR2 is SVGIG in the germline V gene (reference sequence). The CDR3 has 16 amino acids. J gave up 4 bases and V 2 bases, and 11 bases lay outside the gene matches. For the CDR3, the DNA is TGTGCCTGGAGTATATCTGGAGGGGGCCAAAATCAGCCCCAGCATTTT. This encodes CAWSISGGGQNQPQHF.

This CDR3 reads CASGPMDRGHYGYTF. CDR3 DNA: TGTGCTAGTGGACCCATGGACAGGGGGCACTATGGCTACACCTTC. This sequence joins TRBV12-5 and TRBJ1-2, with 11 nucleotides matching TRBD1. The length of the CDR3 is 15 residues. Germline trimming cut 6 bases from V and 3 bases from J; bases unmatched to any gene: 6. Germline CDR1 and CDR2: LGHNT and FRNRAP.

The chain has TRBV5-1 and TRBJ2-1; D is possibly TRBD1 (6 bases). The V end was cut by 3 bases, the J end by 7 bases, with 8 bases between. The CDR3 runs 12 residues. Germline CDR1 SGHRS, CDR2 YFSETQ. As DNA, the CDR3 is TGCGCCAGCAGCTCCGGACAGAATGAGCAGTTCTTC. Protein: CASSSGQNEQFF.

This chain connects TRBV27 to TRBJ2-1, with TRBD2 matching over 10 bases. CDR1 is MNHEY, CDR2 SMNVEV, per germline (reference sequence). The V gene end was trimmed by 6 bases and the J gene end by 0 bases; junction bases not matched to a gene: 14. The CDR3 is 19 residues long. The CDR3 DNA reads TGTGCCAGCAGACTCTTAGCGGGAGGTCAATTAACCTCCTACAATGAGCAGTTCTTC. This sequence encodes CASRLLAGGQLTSYNEQFF.

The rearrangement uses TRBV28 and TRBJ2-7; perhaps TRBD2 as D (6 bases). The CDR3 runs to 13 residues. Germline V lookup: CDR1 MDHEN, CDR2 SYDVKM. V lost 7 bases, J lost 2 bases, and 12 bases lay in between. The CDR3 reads CASIGGGTYEQYF. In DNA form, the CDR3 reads TGTGCCAGCATCGGGGGAGGAACCTACGAGCAGTACTTC. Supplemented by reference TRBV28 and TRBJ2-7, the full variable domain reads DVKVTQSSRYLVKRTGEKVFLECVQDMDHENMFWYRQDPGLGLRLIYFSYDVKMKEKGDIPEGYSVSREKKERFSLILESASTNQTSMYLCASIGGGTYEQYFGPGTRLTVT.

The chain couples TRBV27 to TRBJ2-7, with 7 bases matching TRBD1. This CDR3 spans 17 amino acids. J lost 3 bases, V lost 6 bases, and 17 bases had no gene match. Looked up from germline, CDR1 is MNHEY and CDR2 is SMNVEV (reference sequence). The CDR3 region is CASSAEWAGGLIYEQYF. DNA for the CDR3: TGTGCCAGCAGCGCGGAGTGGGCAGGGGGATTAATCTACGAGCAGTACTTC.

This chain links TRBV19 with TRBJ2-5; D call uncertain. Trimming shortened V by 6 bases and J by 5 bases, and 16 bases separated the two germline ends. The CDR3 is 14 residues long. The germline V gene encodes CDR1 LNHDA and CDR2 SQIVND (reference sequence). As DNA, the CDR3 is TGTGCCAGTAGCCCCAGACACGCACGGGAGACCCAGTACTTC. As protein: CASSPRHARETQYF.

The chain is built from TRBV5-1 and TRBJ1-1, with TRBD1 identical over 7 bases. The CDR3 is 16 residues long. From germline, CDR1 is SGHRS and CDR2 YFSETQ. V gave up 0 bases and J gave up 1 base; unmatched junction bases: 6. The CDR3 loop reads CASSLVLTGKNTEAFF. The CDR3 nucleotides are TGCGCCAGCAGCTTGGTTCTGACAGGGAAGAACACTGAAGCTTTCTTT.

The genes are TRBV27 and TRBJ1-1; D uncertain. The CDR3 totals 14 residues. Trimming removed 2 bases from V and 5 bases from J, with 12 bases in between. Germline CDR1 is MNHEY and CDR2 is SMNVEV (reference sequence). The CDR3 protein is CASSLAKGGTEAFF. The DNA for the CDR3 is TGTGCCAGCAGTTTAGCGAAAGGAGGTACTGAAGCTTTCTTT.

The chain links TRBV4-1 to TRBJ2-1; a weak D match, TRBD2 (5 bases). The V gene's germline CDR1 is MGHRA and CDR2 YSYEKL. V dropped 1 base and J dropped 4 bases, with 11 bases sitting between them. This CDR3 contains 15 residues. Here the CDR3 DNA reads TGCGCCAGCAGCCAAGTAGTGGTAGCGTACAATGAGCAGTTCTTC. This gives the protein CASSQVVVAYNEQFF.

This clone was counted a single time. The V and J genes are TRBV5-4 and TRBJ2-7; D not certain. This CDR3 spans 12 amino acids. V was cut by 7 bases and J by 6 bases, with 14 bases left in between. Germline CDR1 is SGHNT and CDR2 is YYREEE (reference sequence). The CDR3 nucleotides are TGTGCCAGCGGAGAGGCCTCTCGCGAGCAGTACTTC. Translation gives CASGEASREQYF.

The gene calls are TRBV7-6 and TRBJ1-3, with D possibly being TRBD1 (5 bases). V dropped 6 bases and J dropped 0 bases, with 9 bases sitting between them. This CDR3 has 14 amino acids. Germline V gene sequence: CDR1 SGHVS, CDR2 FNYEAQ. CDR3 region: CASRPGNSGNTIYF. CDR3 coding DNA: TGTGCCAGCAGACCAGGGAACTCTGGAAACACCATATATTTT.

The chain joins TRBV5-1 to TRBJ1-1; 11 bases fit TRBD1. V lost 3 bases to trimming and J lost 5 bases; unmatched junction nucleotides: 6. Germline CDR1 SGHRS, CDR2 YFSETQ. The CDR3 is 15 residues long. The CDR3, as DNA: TGCGCCAGCAGCTCGGGACAGGGGGTGGATACTGAAGCTTTCTTT. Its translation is CASSSGQGVDTEAFF.

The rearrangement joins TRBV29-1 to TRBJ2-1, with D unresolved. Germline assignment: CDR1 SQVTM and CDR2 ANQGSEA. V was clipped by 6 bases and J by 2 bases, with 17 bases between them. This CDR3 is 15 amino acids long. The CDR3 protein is CSVPYPATPYNEQFF. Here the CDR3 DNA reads TGCAGCGTCCCCTACCCGGCGACACCCTACAATGAGCAGTTCTTC.

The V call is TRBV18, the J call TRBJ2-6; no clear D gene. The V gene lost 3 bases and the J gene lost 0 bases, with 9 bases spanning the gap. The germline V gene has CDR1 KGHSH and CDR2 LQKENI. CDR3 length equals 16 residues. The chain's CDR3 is CASSPPLFSGANVLTF. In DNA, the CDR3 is TGTGCCAGCTCACCCCCACTCTTCTCTGGGGCCAACGTCCTGACTTTC. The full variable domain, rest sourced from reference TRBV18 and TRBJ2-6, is NAGVMQNPRHLVRRRGQEARLRCSPMKGHSHVYWYRQLPEEGLKFMVYLQKENIIDESGMPKERFSAEFPKEGPSILRIQQVVRGDSAAYFCASSPPLFSGANVLTFGAGSRLTVL.

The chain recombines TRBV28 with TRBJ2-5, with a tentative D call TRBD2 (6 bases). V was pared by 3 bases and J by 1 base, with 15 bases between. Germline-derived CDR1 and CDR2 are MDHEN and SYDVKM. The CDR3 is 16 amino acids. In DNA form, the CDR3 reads TGTGCCAGCAGTTTCGACATCCCGGGACTCCAAGAGACCCAGTACTTC. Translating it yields CASSFDIPGLQETQYF.

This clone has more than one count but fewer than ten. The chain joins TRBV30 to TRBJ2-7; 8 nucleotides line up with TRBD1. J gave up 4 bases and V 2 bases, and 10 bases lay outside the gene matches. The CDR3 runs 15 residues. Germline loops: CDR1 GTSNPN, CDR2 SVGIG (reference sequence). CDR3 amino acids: CAWSTTGTGGYEQYF. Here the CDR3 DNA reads TGTGCCTGGAGTACGACCGGGACAGGAGGATACGAGCAGTACTTC.

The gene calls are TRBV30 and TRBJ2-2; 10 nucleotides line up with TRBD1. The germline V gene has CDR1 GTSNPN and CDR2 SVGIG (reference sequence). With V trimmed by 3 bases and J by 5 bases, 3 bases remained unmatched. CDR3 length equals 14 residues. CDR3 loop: CAWRQDRGTGELFF. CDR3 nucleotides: TGTGCCTGGAGACAGGACAGGGGGACCGGGGAGCTGTTTTTT.

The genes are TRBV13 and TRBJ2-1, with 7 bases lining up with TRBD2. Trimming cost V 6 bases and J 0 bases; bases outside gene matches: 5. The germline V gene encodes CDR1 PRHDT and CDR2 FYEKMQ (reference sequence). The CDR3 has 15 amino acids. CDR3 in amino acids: CASSLSGVSYNEQFF. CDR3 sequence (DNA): TGTGCCAGCAGTCTAAGCGGGGTCTCCTACAATGAGCAGTTCTTC.

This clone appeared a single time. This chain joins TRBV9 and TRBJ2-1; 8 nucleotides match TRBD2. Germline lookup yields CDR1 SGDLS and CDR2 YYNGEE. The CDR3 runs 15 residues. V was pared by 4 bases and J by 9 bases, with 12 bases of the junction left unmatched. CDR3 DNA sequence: TGTGCCAGCAGCTCCGGGACTAGAAGGATAGTTGAGCAGTTCTTC. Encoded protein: CASSSGTRRIVEQFF.

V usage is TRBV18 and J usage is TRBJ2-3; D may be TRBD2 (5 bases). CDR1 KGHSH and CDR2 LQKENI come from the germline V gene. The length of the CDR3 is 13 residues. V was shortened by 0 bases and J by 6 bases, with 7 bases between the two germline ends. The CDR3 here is CASSPPGVDTQYF. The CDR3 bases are TGTGCCAGCTCACCACCGGGAGTCGATACGCAGTATTTT.